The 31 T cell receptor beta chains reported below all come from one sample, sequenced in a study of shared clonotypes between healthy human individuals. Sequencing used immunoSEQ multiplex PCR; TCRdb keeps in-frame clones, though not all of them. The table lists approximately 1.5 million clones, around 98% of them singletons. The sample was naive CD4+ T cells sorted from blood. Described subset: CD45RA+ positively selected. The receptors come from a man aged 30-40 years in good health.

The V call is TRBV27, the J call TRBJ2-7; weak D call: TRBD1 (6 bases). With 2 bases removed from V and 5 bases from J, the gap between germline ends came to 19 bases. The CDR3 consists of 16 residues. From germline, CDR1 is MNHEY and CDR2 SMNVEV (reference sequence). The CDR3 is CASSLTAGTTANEQYF. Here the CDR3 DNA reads TGTGCCAGCAGTTTAACCGCCGGGACAACGGCTAACGAGCAGTACTTC.

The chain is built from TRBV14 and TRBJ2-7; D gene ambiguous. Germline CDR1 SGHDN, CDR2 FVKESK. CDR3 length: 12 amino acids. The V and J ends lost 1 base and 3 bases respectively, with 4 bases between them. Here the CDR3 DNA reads TGTGCCAGCAGCCAAGCCCACTACGAGCAGTACTTC. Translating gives CASSQAHYEQYF.

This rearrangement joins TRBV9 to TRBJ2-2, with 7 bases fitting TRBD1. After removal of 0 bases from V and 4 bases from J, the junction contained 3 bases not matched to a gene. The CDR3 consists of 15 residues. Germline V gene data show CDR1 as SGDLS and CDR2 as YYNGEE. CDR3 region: CASSVEGAATGELFF. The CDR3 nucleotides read TGTGCCAGCAGCGTAGAGGGGGCGGCCACCGGGGAGCTGTTTTTT.

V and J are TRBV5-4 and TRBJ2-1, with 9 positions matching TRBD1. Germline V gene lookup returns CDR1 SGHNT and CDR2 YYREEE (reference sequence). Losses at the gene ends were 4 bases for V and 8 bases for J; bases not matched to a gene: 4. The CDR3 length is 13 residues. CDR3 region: CASSRDRDDEQFF. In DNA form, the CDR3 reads TGTGCCAGCAGCCGGGACAGGGATGATGAGCAGTTCTTC.

The CDR3 spells CASSLSGLAALHEQYF. The CDR3 DNA reads as TGTGCCAGCAGCTTGTCGGGACTAGCGGCCCTCCACGAGCAGTACTTC. V is TRBV5-6 and J is TRBJ2-7, with TRBD2 identical over 11 bases. The CDR3 consists of 16 residues. CDR1 is SGHDT and CDR2 is YYEEEE in the germline V gene. Trimming took 1 base from V and 5 from J; bases not matched to a gene: 8.

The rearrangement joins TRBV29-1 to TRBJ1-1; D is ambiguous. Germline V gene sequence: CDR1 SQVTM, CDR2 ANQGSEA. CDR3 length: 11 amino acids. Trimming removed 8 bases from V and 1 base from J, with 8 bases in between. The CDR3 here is CSTTGNTEAFF. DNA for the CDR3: TGCAGCACAACTGGGAACACTGAAGCTTTCTTT. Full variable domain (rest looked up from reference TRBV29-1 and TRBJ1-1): SAVISQKPSRDICQRGTSLTIQCQVDSQVTMMFWYRQQPGQSLTLIATANQGSEATYESGFVIDKFPISRPNLTFSTLTVSNMSPEDSSIYLCSTTGNTEAFFGQGTRLTVV.

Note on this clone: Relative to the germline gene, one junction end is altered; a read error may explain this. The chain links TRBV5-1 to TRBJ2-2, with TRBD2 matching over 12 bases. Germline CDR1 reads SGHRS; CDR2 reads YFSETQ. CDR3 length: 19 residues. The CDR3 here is CASSLHLAGGPRNPGELFF. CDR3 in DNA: TGCGCCAGCAGCTTGCACCTAGCGGGAGGGCCGAGGAACCCCGGGGAGCTGTTTTTT.

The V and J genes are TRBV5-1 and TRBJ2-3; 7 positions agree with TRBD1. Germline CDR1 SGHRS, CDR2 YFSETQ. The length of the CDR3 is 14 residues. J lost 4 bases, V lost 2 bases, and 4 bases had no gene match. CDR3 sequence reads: CASSLQGWADTQYF. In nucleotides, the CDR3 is TGCGCCAGCAGCTTACAGGGGTGGGCAGATACGCAGTATTTT.

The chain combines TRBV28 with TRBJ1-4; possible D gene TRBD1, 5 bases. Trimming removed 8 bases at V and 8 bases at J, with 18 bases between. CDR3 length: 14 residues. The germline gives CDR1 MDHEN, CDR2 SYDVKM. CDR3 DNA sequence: TGTGCCAGCCGTCTCGGGGGTGTGGGCGAAAAACTGTTTTTT. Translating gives CASRLGGVGEKLFF. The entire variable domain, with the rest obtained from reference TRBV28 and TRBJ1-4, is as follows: DVKVTQSSRYLVKRTGEKVFLECVQDMDHENMFWYRQDPGLGLRLIYFSYDVKMKEKGDIPEGYSVSREKKERFSLILESASTNQTSMYLCASRLGGVGEKLFFGSGTQLSVL.

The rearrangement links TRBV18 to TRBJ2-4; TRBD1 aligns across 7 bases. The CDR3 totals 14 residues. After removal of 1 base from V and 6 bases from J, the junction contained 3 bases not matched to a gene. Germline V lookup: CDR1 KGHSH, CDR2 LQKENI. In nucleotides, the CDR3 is TGTGCCAGCTCACCACGGACAGGAGGAAACATTCAGTACTTC. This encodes CASSPRTGGNIQYF.

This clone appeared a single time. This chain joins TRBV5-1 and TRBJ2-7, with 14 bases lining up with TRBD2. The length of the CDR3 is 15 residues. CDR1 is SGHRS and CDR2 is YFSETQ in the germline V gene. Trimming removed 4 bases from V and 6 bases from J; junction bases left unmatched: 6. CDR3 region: CASSTGLAGEFEQYF. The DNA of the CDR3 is TGCGCCAGCAGCACGGGACTAGCGGGAGAATTCGAGCAGTACTTC.

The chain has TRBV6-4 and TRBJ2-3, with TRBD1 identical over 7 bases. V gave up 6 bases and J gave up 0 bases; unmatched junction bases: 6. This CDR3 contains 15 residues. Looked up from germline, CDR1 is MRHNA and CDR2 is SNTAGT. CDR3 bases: TGTGCCAGCAGCGTCTGGGGACAGAGCACAGATACGCAGTATTTT. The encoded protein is CASSVWGQSTDTQYF.

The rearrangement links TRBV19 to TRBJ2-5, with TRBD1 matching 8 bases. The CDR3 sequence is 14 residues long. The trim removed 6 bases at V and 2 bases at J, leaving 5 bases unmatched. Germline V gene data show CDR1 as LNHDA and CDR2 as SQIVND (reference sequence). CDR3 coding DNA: TGTGCCAGTAGGGACAGGGAATTACAAGAGACCCAGTACTTC. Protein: CASRDRELQETQYF. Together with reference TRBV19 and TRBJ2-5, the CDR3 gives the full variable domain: DGGITQSPKYLFRKEGQNVTLSCEQNLNHDAMYWYRQDPGQGLRLIYYSQIVNDFQKGDIAEGYSVSREKKESFPLTVTSAQKNPTAFYLCASRDRELQETQYFGPGTRLLVL.

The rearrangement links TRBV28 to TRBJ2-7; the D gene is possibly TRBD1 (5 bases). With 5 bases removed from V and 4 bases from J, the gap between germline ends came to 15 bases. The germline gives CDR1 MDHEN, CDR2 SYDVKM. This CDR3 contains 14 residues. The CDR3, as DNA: TGTGCCAGCAGTCCTCTAAGGACATTTTACGAGCAGTACTTC. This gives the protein CASSPLRTFYEQYF.

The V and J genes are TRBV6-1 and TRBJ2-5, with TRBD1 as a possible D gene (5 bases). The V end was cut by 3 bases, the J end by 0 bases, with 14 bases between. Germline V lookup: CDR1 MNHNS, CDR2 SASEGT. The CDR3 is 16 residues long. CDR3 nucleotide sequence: TGTGCCAGCAGTGATGGGGCCGCCGGGTACCAAGAGACCCAGTACTTC. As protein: CASSDGAAGYQETQYF.

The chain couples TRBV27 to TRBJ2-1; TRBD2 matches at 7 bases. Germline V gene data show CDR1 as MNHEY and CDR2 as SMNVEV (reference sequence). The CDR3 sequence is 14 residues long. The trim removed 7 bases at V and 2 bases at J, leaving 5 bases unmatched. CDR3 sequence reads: CASTAGTTYNEQFF. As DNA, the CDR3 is TGTGCCAGCACGGCGGGGACTACCTACAATGAGCAGTTCTTC.

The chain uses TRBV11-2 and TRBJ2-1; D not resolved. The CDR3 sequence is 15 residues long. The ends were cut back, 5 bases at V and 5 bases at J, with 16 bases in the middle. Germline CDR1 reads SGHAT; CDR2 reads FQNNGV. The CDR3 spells CASSVRPRTDNEQFF. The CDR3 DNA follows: TGTGCCAGCAGCGTTAGACCCCGGACGGACAATGAGCAGTTCTTC.

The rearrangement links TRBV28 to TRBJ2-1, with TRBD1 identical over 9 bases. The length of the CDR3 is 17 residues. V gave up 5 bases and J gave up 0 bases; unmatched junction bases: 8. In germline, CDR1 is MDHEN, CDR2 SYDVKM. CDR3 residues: CASSAHRGQVSYNEQFF. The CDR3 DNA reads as TGTGCCAGCAGTGCTCACAGGGGGCAAGTCTCCTACAATGAGCAGTTCTTC.

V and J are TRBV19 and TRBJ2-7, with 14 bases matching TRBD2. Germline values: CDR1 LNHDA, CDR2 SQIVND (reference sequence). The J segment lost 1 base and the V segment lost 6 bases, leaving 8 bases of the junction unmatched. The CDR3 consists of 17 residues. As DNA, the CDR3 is TGTGCCAGTAGCCGGACTAGCGGGAGGTTCGGGTCCTACGAGCAGTACTTC. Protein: CASSRTSGRFGSYEQYF.

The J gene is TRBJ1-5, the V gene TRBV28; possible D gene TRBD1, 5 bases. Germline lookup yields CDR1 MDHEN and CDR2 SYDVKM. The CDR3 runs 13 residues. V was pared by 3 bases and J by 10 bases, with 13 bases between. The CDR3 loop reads CASSLGRGRPQHF. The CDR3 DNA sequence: TGTGCCAGCAGTTTGGGTAGGGGACGTCCCCAGCATTTT.

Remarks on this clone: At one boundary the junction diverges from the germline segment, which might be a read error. The CDR3 sequence: CASGFPAMGSGTRHNTF. Here the CDR3 DNA reads TGTGCCAGCGGCTTCCCCGCCATGGGCTCCGGGACAAGGCATAACACCTTC. The chain links TRBV7-9 to TRBJ1-2; D might be TRBD1 (6 bases). The CDR3 spans 17 residues. Germline V gene sequence: CDR1 SEHNR, CDR2 FQNEAQ (reference sequence).

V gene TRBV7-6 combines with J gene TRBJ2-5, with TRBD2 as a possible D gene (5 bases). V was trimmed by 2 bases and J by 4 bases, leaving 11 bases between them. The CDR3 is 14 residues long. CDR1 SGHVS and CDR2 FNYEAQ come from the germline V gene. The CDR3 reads CASSLRPAGETQYF. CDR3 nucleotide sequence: TGTGCCAGCAGCTTACGACCGGCGGGAGAGACCCAGTACTTC.

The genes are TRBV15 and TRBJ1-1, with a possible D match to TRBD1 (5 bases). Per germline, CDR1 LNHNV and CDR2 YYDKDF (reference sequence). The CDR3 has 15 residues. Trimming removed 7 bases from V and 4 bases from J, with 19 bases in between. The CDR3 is CATKTPVQAATEAFF. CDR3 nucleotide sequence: TGTGCCACCAAAACACCGGTACAGGCTGCCACTGAAGCTTTCTTT.

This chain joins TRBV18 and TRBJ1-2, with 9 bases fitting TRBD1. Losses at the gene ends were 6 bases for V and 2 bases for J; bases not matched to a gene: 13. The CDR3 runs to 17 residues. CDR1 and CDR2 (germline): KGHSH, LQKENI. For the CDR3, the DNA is TGTGCCAGCTCTCATCTAAAACAGGGGGCAGGGAACTATGGCTACACCTTC. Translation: CASSHLKQGAGNYGYTF.

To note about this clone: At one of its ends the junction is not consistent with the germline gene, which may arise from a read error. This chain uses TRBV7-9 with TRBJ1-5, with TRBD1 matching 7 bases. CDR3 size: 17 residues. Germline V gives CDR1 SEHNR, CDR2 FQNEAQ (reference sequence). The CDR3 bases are TGTGCCAGCAGCCCTAGTCAGGGGGGACAGCTTTATCAGTCCCAGCATTTT. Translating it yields CASSPSQGGQLYQSQHF.

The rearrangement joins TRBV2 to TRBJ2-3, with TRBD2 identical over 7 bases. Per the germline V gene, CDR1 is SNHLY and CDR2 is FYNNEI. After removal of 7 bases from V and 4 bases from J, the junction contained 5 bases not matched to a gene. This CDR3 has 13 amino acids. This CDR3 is CASMFRGADTQYF. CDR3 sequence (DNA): TGTGCCAGCATGTTCCGGGGGGCAGATACGCAGTATTTT.

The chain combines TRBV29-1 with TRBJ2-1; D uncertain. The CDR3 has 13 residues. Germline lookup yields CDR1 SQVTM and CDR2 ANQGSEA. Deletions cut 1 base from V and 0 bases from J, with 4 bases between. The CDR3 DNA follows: TGCAGCGTTGAAGGGAGCTCCTACAATGAGCAGTTCTTC. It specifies CSVEGSSYNEQFF.

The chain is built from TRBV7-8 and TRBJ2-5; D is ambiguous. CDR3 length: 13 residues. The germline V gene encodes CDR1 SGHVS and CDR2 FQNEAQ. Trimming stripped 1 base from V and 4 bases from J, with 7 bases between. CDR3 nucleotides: TGTGCCAGCAGCTTAGAACCGATAGAGACCCAGTACTTC. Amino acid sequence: CASSLEPIETQYF.

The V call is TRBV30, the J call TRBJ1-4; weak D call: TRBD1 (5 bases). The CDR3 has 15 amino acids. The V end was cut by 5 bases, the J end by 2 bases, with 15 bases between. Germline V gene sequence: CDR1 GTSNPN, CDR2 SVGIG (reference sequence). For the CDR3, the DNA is TGTGCCTGGGGAGGGGCGCCGAGTACTAATGAAAAACTGTTTTTT. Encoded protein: CAWGGAPSTNEKLFF.

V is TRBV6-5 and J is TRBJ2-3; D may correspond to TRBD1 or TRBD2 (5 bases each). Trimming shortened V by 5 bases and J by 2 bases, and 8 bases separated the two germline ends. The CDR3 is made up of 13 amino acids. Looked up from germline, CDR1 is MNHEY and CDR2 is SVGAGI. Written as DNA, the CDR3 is TGTGCCAGCAGTAGGGACGACACAGATACGCAGTATTTT. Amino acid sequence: CASSRDDTDTQYF.

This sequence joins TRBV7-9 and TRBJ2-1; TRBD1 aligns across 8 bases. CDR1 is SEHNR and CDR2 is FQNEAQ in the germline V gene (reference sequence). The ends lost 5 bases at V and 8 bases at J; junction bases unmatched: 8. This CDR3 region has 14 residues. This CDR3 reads CASSVAQGVYEQFF. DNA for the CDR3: TGTGCCAGCAGCGTGGCACAGGGGGTATATGAGCAGTTCTTC.